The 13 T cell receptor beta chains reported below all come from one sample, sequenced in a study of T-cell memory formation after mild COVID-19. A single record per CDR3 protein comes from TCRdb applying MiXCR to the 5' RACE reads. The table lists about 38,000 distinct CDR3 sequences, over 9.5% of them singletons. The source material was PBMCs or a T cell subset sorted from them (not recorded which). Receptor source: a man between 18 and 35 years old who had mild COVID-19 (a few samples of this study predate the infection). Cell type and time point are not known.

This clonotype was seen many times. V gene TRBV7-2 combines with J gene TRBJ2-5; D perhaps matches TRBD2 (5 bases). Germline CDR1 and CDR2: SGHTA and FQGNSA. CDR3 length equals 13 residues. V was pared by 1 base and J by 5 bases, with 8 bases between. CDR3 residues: CASSLVLVETQYF. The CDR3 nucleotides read TGTGCCAGCAGCTTAGTACTAGTGGAGACCCAGTACTTC.

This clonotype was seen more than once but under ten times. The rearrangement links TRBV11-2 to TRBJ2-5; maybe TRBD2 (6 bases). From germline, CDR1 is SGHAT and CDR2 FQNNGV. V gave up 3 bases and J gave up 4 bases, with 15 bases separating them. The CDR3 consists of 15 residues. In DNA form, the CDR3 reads TGTGCCAGCAGCTTCGACATAGCGGCACGAGAGACCCAGTACTTC. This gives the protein CASSFDIAARETQYF. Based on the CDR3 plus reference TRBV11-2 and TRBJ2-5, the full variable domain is EAGVAQSPRYKIIEKRQSVAFWCNPISGHATLYWYQQILGQGPKLLIQFQNNGVVDDSQLPKDRFSAERLKGVDSTLKIQPAKLEDSAVYLCASSFDIAARETQYFGPGTRLLVL.

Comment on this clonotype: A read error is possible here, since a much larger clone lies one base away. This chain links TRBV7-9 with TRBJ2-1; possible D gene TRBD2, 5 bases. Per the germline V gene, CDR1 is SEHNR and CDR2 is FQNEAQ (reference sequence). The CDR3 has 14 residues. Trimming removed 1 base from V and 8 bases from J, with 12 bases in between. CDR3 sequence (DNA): TGTGCCAGCAGCTTAGAAGGACCGAGGGATGAGCAGTTCTTC. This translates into CASSLEGPRDEQFF.

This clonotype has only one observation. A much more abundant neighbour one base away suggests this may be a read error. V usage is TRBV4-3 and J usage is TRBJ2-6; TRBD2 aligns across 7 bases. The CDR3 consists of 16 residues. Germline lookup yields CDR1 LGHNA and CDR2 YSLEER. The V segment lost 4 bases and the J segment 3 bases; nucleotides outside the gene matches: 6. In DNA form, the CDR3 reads TGCGCCAGCAGCCTGGACGGGGGGAGTGGGGCCAACGTCCTGACTTTC. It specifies CASSLDGGSGANVLTF.

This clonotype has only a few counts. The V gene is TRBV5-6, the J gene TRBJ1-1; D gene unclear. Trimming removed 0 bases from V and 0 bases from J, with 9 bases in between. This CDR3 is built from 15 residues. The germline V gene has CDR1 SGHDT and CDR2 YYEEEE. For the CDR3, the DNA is TGTGCCAGCAGCTTGGAAGCTCGGATGAACACTGAAGCTTTCTTT. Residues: CASSLEARMNTEAFF.

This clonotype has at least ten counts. DNA of the CDR3: TGTGCCAGCAGCTTAAAATGGGCGGGGGGGCTTGTGGATACGCAGTATTTT. Translating gives CASSLKWAGGLVDTQYF. The chain has TRBV7-2 and TRBJ2-3, with TRBD2 matching 9 bases. Germline loops: CDR1 SGHTA, CDR2 FQGNSA. This CDR3 has 17 amino acids. The junction had 12 bases not matched to a gene; V was cut back by 2 bases and J by 6 bases.

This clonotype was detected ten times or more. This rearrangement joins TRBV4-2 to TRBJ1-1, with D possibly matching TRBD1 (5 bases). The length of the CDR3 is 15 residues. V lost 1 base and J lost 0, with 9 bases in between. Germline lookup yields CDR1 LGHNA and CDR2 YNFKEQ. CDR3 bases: TGTGCCAGCAGCCAAGCCCCGACAGTGAACACTGAAGCTTTCTTT. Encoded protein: CASSQAPTVNTEAFF.

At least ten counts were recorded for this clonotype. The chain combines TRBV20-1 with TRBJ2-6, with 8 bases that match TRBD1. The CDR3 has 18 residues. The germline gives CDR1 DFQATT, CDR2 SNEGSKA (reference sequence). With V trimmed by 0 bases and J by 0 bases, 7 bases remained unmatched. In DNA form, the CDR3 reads TGCAGTGCTAGAGAAGTAAGGACAGGGAGCTCTGGGGCCAACGTCCTGACTTTC. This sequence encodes CSAREVRTGSSGANVLTF.

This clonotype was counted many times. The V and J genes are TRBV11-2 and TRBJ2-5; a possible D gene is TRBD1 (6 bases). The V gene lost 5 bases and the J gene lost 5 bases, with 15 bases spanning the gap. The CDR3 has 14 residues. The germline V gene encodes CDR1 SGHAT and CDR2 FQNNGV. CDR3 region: CASSLRSQGETQYF. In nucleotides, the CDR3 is TGTGCCAGCAGCCTACGAAGTCAGGGGGAGACCCAGTACTTC.

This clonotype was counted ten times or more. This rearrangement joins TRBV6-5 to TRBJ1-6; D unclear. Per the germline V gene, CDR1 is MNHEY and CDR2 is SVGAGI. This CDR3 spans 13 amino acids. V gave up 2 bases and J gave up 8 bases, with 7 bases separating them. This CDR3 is CASSYGKYSPLHF. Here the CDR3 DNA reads TGTGCCAGCAGTTACGGGAAATATTCACCCCTCCACTTT.

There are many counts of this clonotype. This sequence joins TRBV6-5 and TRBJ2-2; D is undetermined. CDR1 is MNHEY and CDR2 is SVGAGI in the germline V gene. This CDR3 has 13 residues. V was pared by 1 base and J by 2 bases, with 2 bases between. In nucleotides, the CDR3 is TGTGCCAGCAGTTACTTTAACACCGGGGAGCTGTTTTTT. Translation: CASSYFNTGELFF.

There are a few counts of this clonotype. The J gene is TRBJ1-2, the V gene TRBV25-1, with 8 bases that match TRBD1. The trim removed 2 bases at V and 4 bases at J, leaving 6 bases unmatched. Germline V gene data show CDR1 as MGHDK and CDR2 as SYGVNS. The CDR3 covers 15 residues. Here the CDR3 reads CASSELQGVSYGYTF. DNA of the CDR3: TGTGCCAGCAGTGAACTACAGGGGGTGAGCTATGGCTACACCTTC.

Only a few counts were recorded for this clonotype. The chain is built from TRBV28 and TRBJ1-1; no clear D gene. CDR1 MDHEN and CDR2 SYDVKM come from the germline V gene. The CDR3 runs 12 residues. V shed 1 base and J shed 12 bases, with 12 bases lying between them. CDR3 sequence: CASSLYRRESFF. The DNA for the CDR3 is TGTGCCAGCAGTTTATATCGCCGAGAGTCTTTCTTT. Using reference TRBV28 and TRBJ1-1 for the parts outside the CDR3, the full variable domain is DVKVTQSSRYLVKRTGEKVFLECVQDMDHENMFWYRQDPGLGLRLIYFSYDVKMKEKGDIPEGYSVSREKKERFSLILESASTNQTSMYLCASSLYRRESFFGQGTRLTVV.